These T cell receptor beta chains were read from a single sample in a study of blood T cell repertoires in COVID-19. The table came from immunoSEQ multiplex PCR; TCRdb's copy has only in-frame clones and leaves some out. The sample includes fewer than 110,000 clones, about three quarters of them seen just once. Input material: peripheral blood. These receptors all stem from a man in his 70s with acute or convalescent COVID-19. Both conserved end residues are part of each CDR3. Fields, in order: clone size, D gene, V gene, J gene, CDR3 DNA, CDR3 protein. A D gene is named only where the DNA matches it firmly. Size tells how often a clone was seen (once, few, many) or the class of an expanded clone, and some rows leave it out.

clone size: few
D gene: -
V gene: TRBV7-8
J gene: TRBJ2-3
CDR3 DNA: TGTGCCAGCAGCCCCGTGGGGGGGCGCACAGATACGCAGTATTTT
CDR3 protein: CASSPVGGRTDTQYF

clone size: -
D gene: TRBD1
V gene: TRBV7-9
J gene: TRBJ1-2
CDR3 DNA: TGTGCCAGCAGCTGGACAGGGAACTATGGCTACACCTTC
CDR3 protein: CASSWTGNYGYTF

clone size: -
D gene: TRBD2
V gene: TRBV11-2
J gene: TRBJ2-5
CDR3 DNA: TGTGCCAGCAGCTCTAGCGGGGGGGCCGCGAGGGAGACCCAGTACTTC
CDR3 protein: CASSSSGGAARETQYF

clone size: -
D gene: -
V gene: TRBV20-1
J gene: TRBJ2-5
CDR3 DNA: TGCTCAGTGGGCAGGGGAGAGACCCAGTACTTC
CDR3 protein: CSVGRGETQYF

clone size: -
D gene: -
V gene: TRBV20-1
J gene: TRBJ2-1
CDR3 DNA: TGCAGTGCTAGTAGGCAGGGTTACAATGAGCAGTTCTTC
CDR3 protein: CSASRQGYNEQFF

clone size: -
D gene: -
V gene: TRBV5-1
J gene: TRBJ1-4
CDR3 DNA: TGCGCCAGCAGCTTGTCGGGGGGCGCGGGGAAACTGTTTTTT
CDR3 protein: CASSLSGGAGKLFF

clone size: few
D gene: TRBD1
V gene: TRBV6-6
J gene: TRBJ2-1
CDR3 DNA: TGTGCCAGCAGTGCCTCCGGGACAGGGGGAGACAATGAGCAGTTCTTC
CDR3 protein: CASSASGTGGDNEQFF

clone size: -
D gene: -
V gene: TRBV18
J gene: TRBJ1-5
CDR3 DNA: TGTGCCAGCTCACCACAGGAGGATAGCAATCAGCCCCAGCATTTT
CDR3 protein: CASSPQEDSNQPQHF

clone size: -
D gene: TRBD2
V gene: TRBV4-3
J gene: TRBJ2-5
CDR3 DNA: TGCGCCAGCAGTTATTCGGCGGGGGGGCAAGAGACCCAGTACTTC
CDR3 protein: CASSYSAGGQETQYF

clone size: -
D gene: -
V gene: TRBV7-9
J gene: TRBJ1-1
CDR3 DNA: TGTGCCAGCAGCTTCACAGTGGATTCGGATGAAGCTTTCTTT
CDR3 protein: CASSFTVDSDEAFF

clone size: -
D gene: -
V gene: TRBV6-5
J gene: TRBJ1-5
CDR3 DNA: TGTGCCAGCAGTCGAACCGATAACAGGCAGCCCCAGCATTTT
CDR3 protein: CASSRTDNRQPQHF

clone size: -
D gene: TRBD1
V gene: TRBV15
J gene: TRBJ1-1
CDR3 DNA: TGTGCCACCAGCAGGGGACAGGGCTACACTTTCACTGAAGCTTTCTTT
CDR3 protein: CATSRGQGYTFTEAFF

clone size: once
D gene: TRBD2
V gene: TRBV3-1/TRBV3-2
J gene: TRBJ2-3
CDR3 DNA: TGTGCCAGCAGCCAAGGGAGGGTAGCGGGGGCGGCAGATACGCAGTATTTT
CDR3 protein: CASSQGRVAGAADTQYF

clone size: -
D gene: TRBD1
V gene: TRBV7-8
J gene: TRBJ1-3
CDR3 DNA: TGTGCCAGCAGCTTGGACAGGACGAACACCATATATTTT
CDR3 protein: CASSLDRTNTIYF

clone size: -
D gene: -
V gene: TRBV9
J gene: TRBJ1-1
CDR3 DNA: TGTGCCAGCAGCGTTACGGGAGACTCCGAAGCTTTCTTT
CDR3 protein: CASSVTGDSEAFF

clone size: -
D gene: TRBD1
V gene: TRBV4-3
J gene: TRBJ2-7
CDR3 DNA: TGCGCCAGCAGCCCTGGGACAGGGGACTACGAGCAGTACTTC
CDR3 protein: CASSPGTGDYEQYF

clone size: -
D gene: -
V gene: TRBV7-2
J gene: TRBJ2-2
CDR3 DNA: TGTGCCAGCAGCCTGGACTCATACACCGGGGAGCTGTTTTTT
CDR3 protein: CASSLDSYTGELFF

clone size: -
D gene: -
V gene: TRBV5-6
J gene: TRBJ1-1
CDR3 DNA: TGTGCCAGCAGCTGGGAGGGGAGGAACACTGAAGCTTTCTTT
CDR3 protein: CASSWEGRNTEAFF

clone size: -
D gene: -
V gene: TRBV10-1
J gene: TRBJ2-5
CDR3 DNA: TGCGCCAGCACCCCGCGTAAGCAAGAGACCCAGTACTTC
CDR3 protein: CASTPRKQETQYF

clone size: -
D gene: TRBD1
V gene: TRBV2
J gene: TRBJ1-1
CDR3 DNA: TGTGCCAGCAGCCTACAGGGGTTGGGGAACACTGAAGCTTTCTTT
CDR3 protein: CASSLQGLGNTEAFF

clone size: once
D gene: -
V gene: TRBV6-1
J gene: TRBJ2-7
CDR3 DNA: TGTGCCAGCAGTGAAGGTGGACTATCCTACGAGCAGTGCTTC
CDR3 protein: CASSEGGLSYEQCF

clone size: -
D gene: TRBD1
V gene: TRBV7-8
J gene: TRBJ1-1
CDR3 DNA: TGTGCCAGCAGCAGACAGGGGGCGAGCACTGAAGCTTTCTTT
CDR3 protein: CASSRQGASTEAFF